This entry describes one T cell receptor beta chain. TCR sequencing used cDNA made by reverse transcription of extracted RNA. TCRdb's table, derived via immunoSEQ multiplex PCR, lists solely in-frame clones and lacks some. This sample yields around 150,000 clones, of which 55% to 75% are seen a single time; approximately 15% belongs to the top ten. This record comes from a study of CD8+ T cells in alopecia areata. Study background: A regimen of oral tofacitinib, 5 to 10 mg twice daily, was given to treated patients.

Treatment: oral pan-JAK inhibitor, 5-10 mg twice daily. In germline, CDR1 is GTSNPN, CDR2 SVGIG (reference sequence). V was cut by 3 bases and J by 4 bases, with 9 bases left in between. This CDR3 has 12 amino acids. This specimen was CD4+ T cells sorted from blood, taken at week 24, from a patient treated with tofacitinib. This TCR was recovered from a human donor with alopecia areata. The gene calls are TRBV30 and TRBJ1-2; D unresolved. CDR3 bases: TGTGCCTGGAGCCAGTATGGCTATGGCTACACCTTC. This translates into CAWSQYGYGYTF.